This is a list of T cell receptor beta chains from one sample in a study of T-cell memory formation after mild COVID-19. Via MiXCR, TCRdb re-called the 5' RACE reads, giving one row per CDR3 protein. The top ten hold around 13% of the sample, which has about 470,000 distinct CDR3 sequences, roughly 25% seen once. The sequencing sample was made of PBMCs or a T cell subset sorted from them (not recorded which). These receptors were obtained from an adult woman who had mild COVID-19 (a few samples of this study predate the infection). Cell type and time point are not known. CDR3s include the opening cysteine and the closing phenylalanine or tryptophan. A D gene is named only where the DNA matches it firmly. Clone size is shown for a subset of rows, as once, few, many or a class of expanded clone.

d_call j_call v_call clone_size cdr3_nt cdr3_aa
- TRBJ2-3 TRBV7-3 few TGTGCCAGCAGCTTTAGCGGATACGTTACAGATACGCAGTATTTT CASSFSGYVTDTQYF
- TRBJ2-1 TRBV24-1 - TGTGCCACCAAAAGGTCGGAAAACAATGAGCAGTTCTTC CATKRSENNEQFF
TRBD2 TRBJ2-7 TRBV11-2 few TGTGCCAGCAGCTCCCCCCCCGGAGCGGGGACCTACGAGCAGTACTTC CASSSPPGAGTYEQYF
TRBD2 TRBJ2-7 TRBV7-9 few TGTGCCAGCAGCTCCGATAGCGGGCCTACCTACGAGCAGTACTTC CASSSDSGPTYEQYF
- TRBJ1-4 TRBV12-3/TRBV12-4 once TGTGCCAGCAGTTTAGGGAGGAGTGGTGAAAAACTGTTTTTT CASSLGRSGEKLFF
- TRBJ2-3 TRBV18 - TGTGCCAGCTCACCACCTTACGTAGATACGCAGTATTTT CASSPPYVDTQYF
- TRBJ1-1 TRBV6-2/TRBV6-3 few TGTGCCAGCAGTACTAACGGGGGCACTGAAGCTTTCTTT CASSTNGGTEAFF
- TRBJ1-1 TRBV10-3 - TGTGCCATCAGTGATAAAGGAGCCTATGAAGCTTTCTTT CAISDKGAYEAFF
TRBD2 TRBJ2-3 TRBV6-6 many TGTGCCAGCAGTGCCCTACCGGGGGGGAGCGGGAGAACAGATACGCAGTATTTT CASSALPGGSGRTDTQYF
- TRBJ2-5 TRBV3-1 - TGTGCCAGCAGCCAACGCCTGGTCGGGGTCCAGACCCAGTACTTC CASSQRLVGVQTQYF
- TRBJ2-5 TRBV7-9 - TGTGCCAGCAGCTTAGAAGTGGGTGAGACCCAGTACTTC CASSLEVGETQYF
- TRBJ2-7 TRBV11-2 - TGTGCCAGCAGCCCCGGCAGGGACTCCGCCTACGAGCAGTACTTC CASSPGRDSAYEQYF
- TRBJ2-7 TRBV5-1 - TGCGCCAGCAGCTTGGGCTCAGGTCCCCTCACCGAGCAGTACTTC CASSLGSGPLTEQYF
- TRBJ2-4 TRBV11-2 - TGTGCCAGCCGGAAGGTGGGCAATTCAATACCGTACTTC CASRKVGNSIPYF
- TRBJ2-7 TRBV3-1 - TGTGCCAGCAGCCGTCTACAGGGATCCTACGAGCAGTACTTC CASSRLQGSYEQYF
- TRBJ2-1 TRBV5-5 - TGTGCCAGCAGCGAGAGACCTACCTACAATGAGCAGTTCTTC CASSERPTYNEQFF
TRBD1 TRBJ1-2 TRBV7-2 few TGTGCCAGCAGCTTAGGGACAGCAGGGGGCCGCTATGGCTACACCTTC CASSLGTAGGRYGYTF
TRBD1 TRBJ2-3 TRBV2 few TGTGCCAGCAGGGACAGGGCGATGATTCCCACAGATACGCAGTATTTT CASRDRAMIPTDTQYF
- TRBJ2-2 TRBV27 few TGTGCCAGCAGTTTAGTAGCGGCCACCGGGGAGCTGTTTTTT CASSLVAATGELFF
TRBD2 TRBJ2-5 TRBV4-1 many TGCGCCAGCAGCCAAGTCTTCGGTGGCCTGGGGGGGGTACAAGAGACCCAGTACTTC CASSQVFGGLGGVQETQYF
- TRBJ2-7 TRBV5-6 few TGTGCCAGCAGTGGAGGGGGCACAGGGTCCTTCCCGTACGAGCAGTACTTC CASSGGGTGSFPYEQYF
- TRBJ1-1 TRBV20-1 - TGCAGTGCTAGGGAGACGGTGAACACTGAAGCTTTCTTT CSARETVNTEAFF
TRBD1 TRBJ2-2 TRBV19 few TGTGCCAGTCAGGGGGTTGGGGCCACCGGGGAGCTGTTTTTT CASQGVGATGELFF
TRBD1 TRBJ2-7 TRBV4-2 few TGTGCCAGCAGCCAAGTGACAGGGACAACCTACGAGCAGTACTTC CASSQVTGTTYEQYF
- TRBJ2-3 TRBV5-5 few TGTGCCAGCACCAACTTCTACCGTAGCACAGATACGCAGTATTTT CASTNFYRSTDTQYF
TRBD2 TRBJ2-7 TRBV18 few TGTGCCAGCTCACCAGGGGGGGACTACGAGCAGTACTTC CASSPGGDYEQYF
- TRBJ1-1 TRBV11-2 few TGTGCCAGCAGTACCATAAGGAAAGCTTTCTTT CASSTIRKAFF
TRBD2 TRBJ2-1 TRBV24-1 - TGTGCCACCAGTGCTAGCGGGAGGCGAGGAGGTGAGCAGTTCTTC CATSASGRRGGEQFF
TRBD2 TRBJ2-7 TRBV3-1 few TGTGCCAGCACCCCGGGAGGGATTACCTACGAGCAGTACTTC CASTPGGITYEQYF
- TRBJ2-1 TRBV5-5 - TGTGCCAGCAGCCCCCTGCCCGCGGAGGTTACCAATGAGCAGTTCTTC CASSPLPAEVTNEQFF
- TRBJ2-1 TRBV7-9 - TGTGCCAGCAGCTTAAAGACTAGGTTGGGGAATGAGCAGTTCTTC CASSLKTRLGNEQFF
TRBD1 TRBJ2-1 TRBV7-9 - TGTGCCAGCAGCTTGCTCCCCGACAGGGGACACTACAATGAGCAGTTCTTC CASSLLPDRGHYNEQFF
- TRBJ2-1 TRBV12-3/TRBV12-4 few TGTGCCAGCAGTTTAATTTCTGGTGAGCAGTTCTTC CASSLISGEQFF
TRBD2 TRBJ2-5 TRBV25-1 - TGTGCCAGCAGTACCCACTCCCGGCTAGCGGGAGAAGAGACCCAGTACTTC CASSTHSRLAGEETQYF
TRBD1 TRBJ2-3 TRBV29-1 few TGCAGCGTTGATGGGACAGGGAGCACAGATACGCAGTATTTT CSVDGTGSTDTQYF
TRBD2 TRBJ2-4 TRBV19 - TGTGCCAGTACCGGACTAGCGGCCCTGGGGGCCATTCAGTACTTC CASTGLAALGAIQYF
TRBD2 TRBJ2-1 TRBV15 - TGTGCCACCAGCATTCTAGCGGGAGTGAACAATGAGCAGTTCTTC CATSILAGVNNEQFF
- TRBJ2-7 TRBV12-3/TRBV12-4 - TGTGCCAGCAGTTTAAAGGGGTACGAGCAGTACTTC CASSLKGYEQYF
- TRBJ1-1 TRBV4-1 few TGCGCCAGCAGCCAAATCGGTAGGAACACTGAAGCTTTCTTT CASSQIGRNTEAFF
- TRBJ2-7 TRBV25-1 few TGTGCCAGCAGTATCCTTTACGAGCAGTACTTC CASSILYEQYF
- TRBJ2-2 TRBV2 - TGTGCCAGCAGAGAAACCCCCAGCGGGTTAAACACCGGGGAGCTGTTTTTT CASRETPSGLNTGELFF
TRBD1 TRBJ1-3 TRBV6-1 - TGTGCCAGCAGTGAAGGTTTGGGGACAGCTGGAAACACCATATATTTT CASSEGLGTAGNTIYF
- TRBJ1-1 TRBV3-1 - TGTGCCAGCAGCCAAGATGAGGGGTCGGCTGGAGCTTTCTTT CASSQDEGSAGAFF
TRBD1 TRBJ2-5 TRBV7-2 - TGTGCCAGCAGCTTCCTCCGGGTACAGGGGGGAGAGACCCAGTACTTC CASSFLRVQGGETQYF
- TRBJ2-2 TRBV11-2 - TGTGCCAGCAGCGGAAGTGGGGGCCTCGGGGAGCTGTTTTTT CASSGSGGLGELFF
- TRBJ2-7 TRBV20-1 few TGCAGTGCTAGTTCATACCGGGACAACTACGAGCAGTACTTC CSASSYRDNYEQYF
- TRBJ2-1 TRBV10-3 - TGTGCCATCAGTGAGTTCGCCGATGAGCAGTTCTTC CAISEFADEQFF
- TRBJ2-1 TRBV21-1 few TGTGCCAGCAGCTCCCGATCTTTAGCGGCCTTCCGGTACAATGAGCAGTTCTTC CASSSRSLAAFRYNEQFF
- TRBJ2-5 TRBV6-2/TRBV6-3 - TGTGCCAGCAGTACCCCCCCGGGGACCCAGTACTTC CASSTPPGTQYF
TRBD2 TRBJ2-2 TRBV7-2 few TGTGCCAGCAGCCACCCGGGACTAGCCCTCGGGACGAACACCGGGGAGCTGTTTTTT CASSHPGLALGTNTGELFF
TRBD1 TRBJ1-1 TRBV5-1 - TGCGCCAGCAGCTTGACCCAGACAGGGGGAATGAACACTGAAGCTTTCTTT CASSLTQTGGMNTEAFF
TRBD2 TRBJ2-2 TRBV7-8 many TGTGCCAGCAGCTCCCCAAGTTGGAGCGGGAGTCGCCCGCCCGGGGAGCTGTTTTTT CASSSPSWSGSRPPGELFF